This paragraph reports one TCR beta chain. CDR3 size: 17 residues. Germline V lookup: CDR1 SEHNR, CDR2 FQNEAQ (reference sequence). V dropped 4 bases and J dropped 5; count of bases not matched to a gene: 9. This sample is part of a study of cytomegalovirus exposure and HLA in healthy donors. PCR amplification relied on 60 Vbeta primers (plus 13 Jbeta primers). TCRdb keeps only in-frame clones here, not all; method: immunoSEQ multiplex PCR. The table has about 160,000 clones, approximately 86% seen once; the top ten hold about 2%. The chain joins TRBV7-9 to TRBJ2-7, with TRBD2 identical over 15 bases. This sequence originates from a woman under 30 in good health and CMV-seronegative. The sequenced material came from PBMCs. CDR3 nucleotide sequence: TGTGCCAGCAGCTCGATTCCGGGACTAGCGGGAGGTCACGAGCAGTACTTC. Its translation: CASSSIPGLAGGHEQYF.